The 9 T cell receptor beta chains below were found in one sample sequenced in a study of cytomegalovirus exposure and HLA in healthy donors. The study ran its PCR with 60 Vbeta and 13 Jbeta primers. Here immunoSEQ multiplex PCR was the method, and the copy in TCRdb shows in-frame clones only, minus some. This table holds 75,000 to 95,000 clones, over 55% found once. Sequenced sample: PBMCs. These TCRs come from a woman younger than 45 in good health and CMV-seronegative.

This rearrangement joins TRBV5-1 to TRBJ2-1, with TRBD1 identical over 11 bases. The CDR3 runs 14 residues. CDR1 is SGHRS and CDR2 is YFSETQ in the germline V gene. V dropped 2 bases and J dropped 6; count of bases not matched to a gene: 1. In nucleotides, the CDR3 is TGCGCCAGCAGCTTTGGGACAGGGGGCAATGAGCAGTTCTTC. This encodes CASSFGTGGNEQFF.

Remarks on this clone: Other DNA variants within this sample encode the same CDR3. The chain uses TRBV21-1 and TRBJ1-5; TRBD1, as called in the table, went unchecked against the DNA. TRBV21-1 is a documented pseudogene. The CDR3 runs 16 residues. CDR3 sequence (DNA): TGTGCCAGCATCCTCCTGGAGACAGGTTCAAATCAGCCCCAGCATTTT. It yields the protein CASILLETGSNQPQHF.

The genes are TRBV19 and TRBJ1-2; 10 bases match TRBD1. Looked up from germline, CDR1 is LNHDA and CDR2 is SQIVND (reference sequence). This CDR3 has 17 amino acids. Losses at the gene ends were 1 base for V and 5 bases for J; bases not matched to a gene: 10. CDR3 sequence: CASSIAPATGGAYGYTF. Written as DNA, the CDR3 is TGTGCCAGTAGTATAGCCCCCGCGACAGGGGGCGCGTATGGCTACACCTTC.

This chain links TRBV5-1 with TRBJ2-5; D might be TRBD2 (5 bases). The CDR3 is 14 residues long. V was shortened by 0 bases and J by 5 bases, with 11 bases between the two germline ends. In germline, CDR1 is SGHRS, CDR2 YFSETQ. The chain's CDR3 is CASSLVLAEETQYF. CDR3 in DNA: TGCGCCAGCAGCTTGGTCCTAGCTGAGGAGACCCAGTACTTC.

The chain recombines TRBV30 with TRBJ2-3, with D uncertain. V dropped 7 bases and J dropped 0 bases, with 5 bases sitting between them. CDR3 length: 11 residues. The V gene's germline CDR1 is GTSNPN and CDR2 SVGIG (reference sequence). CDR3 protein: CASTSTDTQYF. The CDR3 DNA follows: TGTGCCTCAACTAGCACAGATACGCAGTATTTT.

This clone has a handful of counts. The rearrangement uses TRBV13 and TRBJ2-6; maybe TRBD1 (5 bases). The CDR3 totals 18 residues. V was cut by 4 bases and J by 4 bases, with 20 bases left in between. Germline assignment: CDR1 PRHDT and CDR2 FYEKMQ (reference sequence). CDR3 bases: TGTGCCAGCAGCTCCCAAGGAGACAGACGGACCGGGGCCAACGTCCTGACTTTC. It codes for CASSSQGDRRTGANVLTF. The entire variable domain, with the rest obtained from reference TRBV13 and TRBJ2-6, is as follows: AAGVIQSPRHLIKEKRETATLKCYPIPRHDTVYWYQQGPGQDPQFLISFYEKMQSDKGSIPDRFSAQQFSDYHSELNMSSLELGDSALYFCASSSQGDRRTGANVLTFGAGSRLTVL.

The gene calls are TRBV6-4 and TRBJ1-1; D is ambiguous. The V gene lost 5 bases and the J gene lost 0 bases, with 7 bases spanning the gap. The CDR3 extends over 13 amino acids. CDR1 and CDR2 from the germline V gene are MRHNA and SNTAGT. CDR3 nucleotides: TGTGCCAGCAGTAGCTCCTTGAACACTGAAGCTTTCTTT. This gives the protein CASSSSLNTEAFF.

V gene TRBV10-3 combines with J gene TRBJ1-5; TRBD1 might be the D (5 bases). The CDR3 is 13 residues long. The germline V gene has CDR1 ENHRY and CDR2 SYGVKD. V was clipped by 6 bases and J by 5 bases, with 11 bases between them. DNA for the CDR3: TGTGCCATCAGCGTAGGGGAATATCAGCCCCAGCATTTT. Protein product: CAISVGEYQPQHF.

The chain combines TRBV27 with TRBJ1-2; TRBD1 might be the D (6 bases). Trimming stripped 5 bases from V and 4 bases from J, with 14 bases between. The CDR3 totals 14 residues. Germline CDR1 MNHEY, CDR2 SMNVEV (reference sequence). The DNA of the CDR3 is TGTGCCAGCAGTCTAAAACAGGGCCTCTATGGCTACACCTTC. Protein product: CASSLKQGLYGYTF.